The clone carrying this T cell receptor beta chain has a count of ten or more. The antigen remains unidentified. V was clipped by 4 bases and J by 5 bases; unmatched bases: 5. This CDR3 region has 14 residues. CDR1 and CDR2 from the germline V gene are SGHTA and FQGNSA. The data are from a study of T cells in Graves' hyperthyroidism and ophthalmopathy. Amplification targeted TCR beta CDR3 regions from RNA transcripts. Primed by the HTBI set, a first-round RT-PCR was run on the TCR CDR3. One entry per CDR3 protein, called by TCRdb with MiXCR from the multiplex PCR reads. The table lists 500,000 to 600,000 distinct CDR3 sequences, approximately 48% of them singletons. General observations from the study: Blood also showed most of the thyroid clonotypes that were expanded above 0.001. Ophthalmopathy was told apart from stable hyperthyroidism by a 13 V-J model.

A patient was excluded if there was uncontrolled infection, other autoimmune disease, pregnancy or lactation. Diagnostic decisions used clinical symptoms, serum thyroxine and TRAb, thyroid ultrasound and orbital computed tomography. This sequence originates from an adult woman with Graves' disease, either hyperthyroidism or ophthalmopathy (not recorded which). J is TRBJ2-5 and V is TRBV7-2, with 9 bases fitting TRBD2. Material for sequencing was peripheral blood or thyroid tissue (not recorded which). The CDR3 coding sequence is TGTGCCAGCAGCTGGGCGGGAGGGGGGGAGACCCAGTACTTC. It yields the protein CASSWAGGGETQYF.